These 29 T cell receptor beta chains came from one sample sequenced in a study of Graves' ophthalmopathy and Graves' hyperthyroidism. The authors amplified TCR beta CDR3 regions from RNA transcripts. The authors performed first-round RT-PCR with HTBI primers and then a second-round multiplex PCR. TCRdb analysed the multiplex PCR reads with MiXCR anew, one entry per CDR3 protein. This table has around 1,200,000 distinct CDR3 sequences, roughly two fifths appearing once. The sequenced sample consisted of peripheral blood or thyroid tissue (not recorded which). The receptors stem from an adult man with Graves' hyperthyroidism.

Of note for this clonotype: A read error may explain this, as a much larger clone is one base away. This sequence joins TRBV20-1 and TRBJ2-7; 8 positions match TRBD1. The CDR3 covers 13 residues. V trimming: 7 bases; J trimming: 9 bases; junction bases outside the gene matches: 14. Germline values: CDR1 DFQATT, CDR2 SNEGSKA (reference sequence). Here the CDR3 DNA reads TGCAGTGTTCAGCCGGGACAGGCCCACGGGCAGTACTTC. This codes for CSVQPGQAHGQYF.

CDR3 bases: TGTGCCAGCAGCTTACCCAGGGAGGCTTTCTTT. This codes for CASSLPREAFF. This rearrangement joins TRBV11-2 to TRBJ1-1; D is possibly TRBD1 (5 bases). The length of the CDR3 is 11 residues. V lost 2 bases, J lost 11 bases, and 9 bases lay in between. Germline V CDR1 and CDR2: SGHAT, FQNNGV. The whole variable domain, filled in from reference TRBV11-2 and TRBJ1-1, reads EAGVAQSPRYKIIEKRQSVAFWCNPISGHATLYWYQQILGQGPKLLIQFQNNGVVDDSQLPKDRFSAERLKGVDSTLKIQPAKLEDSAVYLCASSLPREAFFGQGTRLTVV.

This chain uses TRBV10-3 with TRBJ2-7, with no clear D. There are 12 residues in the CDR3. Trimming took 0 bases from V and 5 from J, leaving 5 bases between them. Germline CDR1 ENHRY, CDR2 SYGVKD. The chain's CDR3 is CAISESLNEQYF. CDR3 DNA sequence: TGTGCCATCAGTGAGTCGTTGAACGAGCAGTACTTC.

In this sample, this clonotype turned up many times. The chain links TRBV6-5 to TRBJ1-1; 8 bases align to TRBD1. Germline V lookup: CDR1 MNHEY, CDR2 SVGAGI. The CDR3 has 16 residues. The ends lost 4 bases at V and 12 bases at J; junction bases unmatched: 19. The CDR3 coding sequence is TGTGCCAGCAGTTCTACACCTCAGGCGGGGACAGGACGAACTTTCTTT. It yields the protein CASSSTPQAGTGRTFF.

In this sample, this clonotype turned up many times. The chain is built from TRBV10-3 and TRBJ2-2; 9 bases are a match to TRBD2. The CDR3 consists of 17 residues. In germline, CDR1 is ENHRY, CDR2 SYGVKD. The V segment lost 2 bases and the J segment 6 bases; nucleotides outside the gene matches: 10. CDR3 sequence: CAISERSGRSLAGELFF. The CDR3, as DNA: TGTGCCATCAGTGAGCGCAGCGGGAGGTCATTGGCCGGGGAGCTGTTTTTT.

The chain combines TRBV12-3 or TRBV12-4 with TRBJ2-5; 7 bases are shared with TRBD2. The CDR3 extends over 11 amino acids. The ends lost 8 bases at V and 9 bases at J; junction bases unmatched: 6. The DNA for the CDR3 is TGTGCCAGCGGGGGGGGGGAGGCCCAGTACTTC. It codes for CASGGGEAQYF.

The CDR3 loop reads CASSDTGSYEQYF. For the CDR3, the DNA is TGTGCCAGCAGTGATACTGGATCCTACGAGCAGTACTTC. The chain employs TRBV11-3 and TRBJ2-7; D gene unclear. This CDR3 has 13 residues. The germline gives CDR1 SGHNT, CDR2 YENEEA. Trimming cost V 6 bases and J 1 base, with 10 bases left between them.

The chain is built from TRBV19 and TRBJ2-7; no clear D. This CDR3 is 13 amino acids long. V lost 2 bases and J lost 1, with 6 bases in between. Germline lookup yields CDR1 LNHDA and CDR2 SQIVND (reference sequence). CDR3 residues: CASSIRQSYEQYF. CDR3 bases: TGTGCCAGTAGTATACGGCAGTCCTACGAGCAGTACTTC.

This clonotype was seen a few times. The J gene is TRBJ1-3, the V gene TRBV5-8, with no clear D. This CDR3 has 15 amino acids. Germline CDR1 and CDR2: SGHTS and YDEGEE. Trimming took off 0 bases at V and 0 bases at J, with 7 bases between the two ends. The CDR3 nucleotides read TGTGCCAGCAGCTTGGAGGACTACTCTGGAAACACCATATATTTT. Its translation is CASSLEDYSGNTIYF.

This clonotype was found once. V usage is TRBV2 and J usage is TRBJ1-2, with 8 bases lining up with TRBD1. Per germline, CDR1 SNHLY and CDR2 FYNNEI. The CDR3 covers 15 residues. J lost 6 bases, V lost 5 bases, and 11 bases had no gene match. CDR3 nucleotide sequence: TGTGCCAGCAGTACTTACAGGGGGGCAGGGGATGGCTACACCTTC. This encodes CASSTYRGAGDGYTF.

There are many counts of this clonotype. The chain has TRBV7-8 and TRBJ1-2, with D possibly TRBD1 on 5 matching bases. V was trimmed by 2 bases and J by 4 bases, leaving 17 bases between them. This CDR3 is built from 16 residues. CDR1 is SGHVS and CDR2 is FQNEAQ in the germline V gene. The CDR3 coding sequence is TGTGCCAGCAGCTTATCCCGGGCCGGGGGAGGCTATGGCTACACCTTC. Its translation is CASSLSRAGGGYGYTF.

This clonotype was observed a few times. The chain employs TRBV6-1 and TRBJ1-2; 9 bases match TRBD1. The CDR3 length is 13 residues. Germline V gene lookup returns CDR1 MNHNS and CDR2 SASEGT. The V and J ends lost 2 bases and 11 bases, in that order; junction bases with no gene match: 6. The CDR3 sequence is CASSEREQGAYTF. CDR3 nucleotide sequence: TGTGCCAGCAGTGAACGGGAACAGGGGGCATACACCTTC.

This clonotype was counted only a few times. The chain is built from TRBV27 and TRBJ1-1; the D gene is possibly TRBD1 (5 bases). Trimming took off 6 bases at V and 4 bases at J, with 12 bases between the two ends. The CDR3 has 13 amino acids. Looked up from germline, CDR1 is MNHEY and CDR2 is SMNVEV (reference sequence). CDR3 in amino acids: CASRFQGGTEAFF. In DNA, the CDR3 is TGTGCCAGCAGATTCCAGGGTGGCACTGAAGCTTTCTTT.

This clonotype was observed many times. The chain couples TRBV20-1 to TRBJ1-6; D call uncertain. Trimming removed 4 bases from V and 8 bases from J, with 9 bases in between. The CDR3 totals 12 residues. Per the germline V gene, CDR1 is DFQATT and CDR2 is SNEGSKA (reference sequence). CDR3 coding DNA: TGCAGTGCTATAGGGAGGGATTCACCCCTCCACTTT. Translating it yields CSAIGRDSPLHF.

The chain recombines TRBV25-1 with TRBJ1-5; D remains ambiguous. CDR1 and CDR2 (germline): MGHDK, SYGVNS. The CDR3 is made up of 15 amino acids. The V end lost 5 bases, the J end lost 7 bases, and 18 bases lay between the germline ends. CDR3 nucleotides: TGTGCCAGCAGTTTTGCACGGGCTCACGGGCAGCCCCAGCATTTT. Translating gives CASSFARAHGQPQHF.

This clonotype was detected ten times or more. V is TRBV14 and J is TRBJ1-5, with 7 bases that match TRBD1. The CDR3 consists of 15 residues. V lost 2 bases and J lost 5; bases outside the gene matches: 6. The germline V gene has CDR1 SGHDN and CDR2 FVKESK. This CDR3 reads CASSQRDRSDQPQHF. CDR3 nucleotide sequence: TGTGCCAGCAGCCAACGGGACAGATCCGATCAGCCCCAGCATTTT.

A word on this clonotype: This sequence may be a read error, since a much larger clone differs from it by one base. The rearrangement joins TRBV2 to TRBJ2-7, with no clear D. V was trimmed by 7 bases and J by 6 bases, leaving 7 bases between them. The CDR3 runs to 10 residues. The V gene's germline CDR1 is SNHLY and CDR2 FYNNEI. The CDR3 DNA is TGTGCCAGCAAGGGTGGCGAGCAGTACTTC. This translates into CASKGGEQYF.

A note on this clonotype: A much larger clone differs by one base, so this may be a read error. The rearrangement links TRBV15 to TRBJ2-3, with a weak D call TRBD1 (5 bases). Per germline, CDR1 LNHNV and CDR2 YYDKDF (reference sequence). The CDR3 runs 14 residues. The V and J ends lost 8 bases and 4 bases respectively, with 16 bases between them. The CDR3 DNA follows: TGTGCCACCGGCGAGGATTCAGGGTCAGATACGCAGTATTTT. It yields the protein CATGEDSGSDTQYF. The full variable domain, completed using reference TRBV15 and TRBJ2-3, is DAMVIQNPRYQVTQFGKPVTLSCSQTLNHNVMYWYQQKSSQAPKLLFHYYDKDFNNEADTPDNFQSRRPNTSFCFLDIRSPGLGDTAMYLCATGEDSGSDTQYFGPGTRLTVL.

The rearrangement links TRBV3-1 to TRBJ2-7; maybe TRBD1 (5 bases). Trimming stripped 2 bases from V and 3 bases from J, with 14 bases between. CDR1 and CDR2 (germline): LGHDT, YNNKEL (reference sequence). This CDR3 has 15 residues. This chain's CDR3 is CASSQTQGRGYEQYF. Here the CDR3 DNA reads TGTGCCAGCAGCCAAACCCAAGGTAGGGGCTACGAGCAGTACTTC.

With respect to this clonotype: With a much larger clone just one base away, this may be a read error. This chain links TRBV20-1 with TRBJ1-1, with D unclear. With 5 bases removed from V and 1 base from J, the gap between germline ends came to 14 bases. Germline CDR1 reads DFQATT; CDR2 reads SNEGSKA (reference sequence). The CDR3 covers 14 residues. CDR3 in DNA: TGCAGTGCTGGAACTCCCCCAAAGAACACTGAAGCTTTCTTT. Translation: CSAGTPPKNTEAFF.

This clonotype was found once. The junction departs from germline at one end; a sequencing error may be responsible. The chain joins TRBV5-6 to TRBJ1-5; a possible D gene is TRBD1 (6 bases). This CDR3 has 15 residues. The germline V gene has CDR1 SGHDT and CDR2 YYEEEE. The CDR3 nucleotides are TGTGCAAGCAGCAGAGGAGGGGGGGTGAATCAGCCCCAGCATTTT. Protein product: CASSRGGGVNQPQHF.

This clonotype was picked up many times. The chain has TRBV12-3 or TRBV12-4 and TRBJ2-5; D not resolved. The CDR3 has 13 amino acids. V lost 10 bases, J lost 4 bases, and 16 bases lay in between. CDR3 in DNA: TGTGCCACCAAGTTGCTAGGGTCAGAGACCCAGTACTTC. The encoded protein is CATKLLGSETQYF.

This clonotype has ten or more counts. The CDR3 region has the DNA TGCGCCAGCAGTGCTCTCCTGGGAGGTGTAAGGAATCAGCCCCAGCATTTT. Translating gives CASSALLGGVRNQPQHF. This rearrangement joins TRBV10-2 to TRBJ1-5; D is uncertain. V shed 4 bases and J shed 4 bases, with 20 bases lying between them. Germline V gene lookup returns CDR1 WSHSY and CDR2 SAAADI. This CDR3 spans 17 amino acids.

This clonotype was found many times. The chain uses TRBV15 and TRBJ2-7; D perhaps matches TRBD2 (6 bases). Germline CDR1 and CDR2: LNHNV and YYDKDF (reference sequence). V shed 9 bases and J shed 1 base, with 19 bases lying between them. The CDR3 runs to 15 residues. The CDR3 sequence is CATALPGLQSYEQYF. The CDR3 region has the DNA TGTGCCACTGCGCTACCGGGACTCCAATCCTACGAGCAGTACTTC.

A few counts support this clonotype. The gene calls are TRBV6-5 and TRBJ2-2; unclear D gene. Trimming removed 7 bases at V and 7 bases at J, with 19 bases between. Germline loops: CDR1 MNHEY, CDR2 SVGAGI. The CDR3 loop spans 15 amino acids. CDR3: CASTLLVGGGGELFF. The CDR3 bases are TGTGCCAGCACCCTTTTGGTCGGCGGTGGCGGGGAGCTGTTTTTT.

This chain links TRBV12-3 or TRBV12-4 with TRBJ1-6; D might be TRBD1 (6 bases). The CDR3 totals 16 residues. The V and J ends lost 6 bases and 11 bases respectively, with 23 bases between them. CDR3 amino acids: CASSEGGKGLFPPLHF. The DNA of the CDR3 is TGTGCCAGCAGCGAGGGGGGTAAGGGCCTTTTTCCACCCCTCCACTTT.

Turning to this clonotype: This could be a read error, since a much larger clone is one nucleotide away. The rearrangement joins TRBV4-1 to TRBJ2-5; the match to TRBD1 covers 7 bases. Unmatched junction bases numbered 6, after V lost 0 bases and J lost 5 bases. The CDR3 runs to 15 residues. Germline CDR1 reads MGHRA; CDR2 reads YSYEKL. In nucleotides, the CDR3 is TGCGCCAGCAGCCAAGAAGAGGGACAGCATGAGACCCAGTACTTC. Its protein product is CASSQEEGQHETQYF.

V and J are TRBV20-1 and TRBJ2-7, with a tentative D call TRBD2 (6 bases). This CDR3 region has 14 residues. Germline CDR1 reads DFQATT; CDR2 reads SNEGSKA (reference sequence). Trimming shortened V by 6 bases and J by 1 base, and 16 bases separated the two germline ends. CDR3 in amino acids: CSAVGSGESYEQYF. The CDR3, as DNA: TGCAGTGCGGTGGGTAGCGGAGAGTCCTACGAGCAGTACTTC.

This clonotype was observed a few times. This chain's CDR3 is CASSIYVFGPINQPQHF. The CDR3 DNA follows: TGTGCCAGTAGTATTTATGTTTTCGGACCGATCAATCAGCCCCAGCATTTT. The gene calls are TRBV19 and TRBJ1-5, with no clear D. Germline CDR1 and CDR2: LNHDA and SQIVND (reference sequence). CDR3 length equals 17 residues. The V gene lost 3 bases and the J gene lost 3 bases, with 18 bases spanning the gap.